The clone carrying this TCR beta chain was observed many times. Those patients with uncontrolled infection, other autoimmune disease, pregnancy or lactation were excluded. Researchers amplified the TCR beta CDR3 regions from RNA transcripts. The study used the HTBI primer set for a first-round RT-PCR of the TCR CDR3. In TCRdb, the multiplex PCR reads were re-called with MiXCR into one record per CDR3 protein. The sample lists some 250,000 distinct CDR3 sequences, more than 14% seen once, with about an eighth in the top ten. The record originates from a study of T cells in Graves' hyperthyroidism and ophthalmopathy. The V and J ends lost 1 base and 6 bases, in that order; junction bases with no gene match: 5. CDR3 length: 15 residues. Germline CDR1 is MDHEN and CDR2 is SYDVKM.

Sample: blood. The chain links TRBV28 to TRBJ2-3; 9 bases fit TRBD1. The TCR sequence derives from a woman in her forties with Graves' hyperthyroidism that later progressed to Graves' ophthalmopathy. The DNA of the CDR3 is TGTGCCAGCAGTTTATCTGGGACAGGGCAGGATACGCAGTATTTT. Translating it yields CASSLSGTGQDTQYF.